This T cell receptor (beta chain) is from a study of blood T cell repertoires in COVID-19. Sequenced by immunoSEQ multiplex PCR; TCRdb stores in-frame clones only, minus some. Of about 62,000 clones in the sample, over 75% were seen once. The V and J ends lost 5 bases and 3 bases respectively, with 13 bases between them. The CDR3 contains 15 residues. The germline V gene has CDR1 SGHTA and CDR2 FQGNSA. This sequence originates from a woman aged 55-75 years with COVID-19, enrolled during active disease. The gene calls are TRBV7-2 and TRBJ2-2; no definite D call. Sequenced material: peripheral blood. DNA for the CDR3: TGTGCCAGCAGCCCTCTGCGGAGTGACACCGGGGAGCTGTTTTTT. Protein product: CASSPLRSDTGELFF.